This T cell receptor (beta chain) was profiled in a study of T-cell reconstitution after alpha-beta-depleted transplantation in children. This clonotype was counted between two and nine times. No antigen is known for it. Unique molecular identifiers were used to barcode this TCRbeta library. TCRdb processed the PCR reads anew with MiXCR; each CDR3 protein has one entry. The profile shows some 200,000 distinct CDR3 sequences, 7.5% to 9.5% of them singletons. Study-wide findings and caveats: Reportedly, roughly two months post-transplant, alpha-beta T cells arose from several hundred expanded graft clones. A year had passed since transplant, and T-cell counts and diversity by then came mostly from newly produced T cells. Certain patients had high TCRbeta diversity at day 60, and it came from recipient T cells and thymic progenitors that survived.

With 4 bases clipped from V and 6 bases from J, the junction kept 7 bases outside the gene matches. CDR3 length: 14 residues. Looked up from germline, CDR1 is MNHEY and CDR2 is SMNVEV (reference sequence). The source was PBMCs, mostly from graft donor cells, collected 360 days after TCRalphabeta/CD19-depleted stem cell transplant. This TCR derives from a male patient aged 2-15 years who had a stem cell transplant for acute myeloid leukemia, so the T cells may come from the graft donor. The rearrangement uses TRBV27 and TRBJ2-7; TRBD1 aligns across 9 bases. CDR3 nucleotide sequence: TGTGCCAGCAGTTCCTACCGGGACAGGGCCGAGCAGTACTTC. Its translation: CASSSYRDRAEQYF.